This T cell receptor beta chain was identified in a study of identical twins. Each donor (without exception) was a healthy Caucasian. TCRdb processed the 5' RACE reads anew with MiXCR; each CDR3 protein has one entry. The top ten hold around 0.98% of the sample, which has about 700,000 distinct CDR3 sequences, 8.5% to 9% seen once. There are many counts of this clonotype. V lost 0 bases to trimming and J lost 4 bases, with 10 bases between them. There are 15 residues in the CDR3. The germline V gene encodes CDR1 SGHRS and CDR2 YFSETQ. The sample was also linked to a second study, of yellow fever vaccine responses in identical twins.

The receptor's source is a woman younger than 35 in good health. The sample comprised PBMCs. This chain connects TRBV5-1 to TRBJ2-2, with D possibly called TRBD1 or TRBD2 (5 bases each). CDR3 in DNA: TGCGCCAGCAGCTTGGTGACAGCGGCCACCGGGGAGCTGTTTTTT. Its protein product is CASSLVTAATGELFF.